This TCR beta chain was sequenced during a study of blood T cell repertoires in COVID-19. Overall study context: The origin of the acute and convalescent COVID-19 samples was the United States, Italy and Spain. In each case, the material was cDNA or gDNA derived from T cells, B-cell-depleted T cells, or PBMCs.

Original data processing: Amplification from reference gene primers served as the basis for estimated nucleated cell counts. Using immunoSEQ multiplex PCR, the repertoire was profiled, and TCRdb retains in-frame clones only, with some absent. The D gene and trimming were derived from the DNA, and the V and J assignments and clone size from that table. The sample holds 180,000 or so clones; 81% are singletons and the top ten take approximately 9.9%. This CDR3 is built from 13 residues. In germline, CDR1 is SNHLY, CDR2 FYNNEI. Between the trimmed V and J ends, which lost 4 bases and 4 bases, there was a span of 10 bases. During active infection, Seattle patients enrolled and were then monitored through disease.

This chain joins TRBV2 and TRBJ1-2; TRBD1 might be the D (5 bases). The sequence was obtained from a woman aged 40 to 55 with COVID-19, enrolled during active disease. The specimen sequenced was peripheral blood. In DNA form, the CDR3 reads TGTGCCAGCAGTGTAGGGCAGGGCTATGGCTACACCTTC. Translated: CASSVGQGYGYTF.